This TCR beta chain was observed in a study of control samples from healthy donors and cancer patients. The CDR3 consists of 14 residues. J lost 4 bases, V lost 4 bases, and 4 bases had no gene match. Germline-derived CDR1 and CDR2 are MRHNA and SNTAGT. The protocol was immunoSEQ multiplex PCR, while the TCRdb copy is restricted to in-frame clones and leaves out a portion. The sample includes approximately 170,000 clones, around 90% of them seen just once. The source is a woman aged 45-59 years in good health. The J gene is TRBJ1-2, the V gene TRBV6-4, with 9 bases aligning to TRBD1. The sample comprised blood. CDR3 DNA sequence: TGTGCCAGCAGTGTCCTGACAGGGGGCTATGGCTACACCTTC. Translated: CASSVLTGGYGYTF.